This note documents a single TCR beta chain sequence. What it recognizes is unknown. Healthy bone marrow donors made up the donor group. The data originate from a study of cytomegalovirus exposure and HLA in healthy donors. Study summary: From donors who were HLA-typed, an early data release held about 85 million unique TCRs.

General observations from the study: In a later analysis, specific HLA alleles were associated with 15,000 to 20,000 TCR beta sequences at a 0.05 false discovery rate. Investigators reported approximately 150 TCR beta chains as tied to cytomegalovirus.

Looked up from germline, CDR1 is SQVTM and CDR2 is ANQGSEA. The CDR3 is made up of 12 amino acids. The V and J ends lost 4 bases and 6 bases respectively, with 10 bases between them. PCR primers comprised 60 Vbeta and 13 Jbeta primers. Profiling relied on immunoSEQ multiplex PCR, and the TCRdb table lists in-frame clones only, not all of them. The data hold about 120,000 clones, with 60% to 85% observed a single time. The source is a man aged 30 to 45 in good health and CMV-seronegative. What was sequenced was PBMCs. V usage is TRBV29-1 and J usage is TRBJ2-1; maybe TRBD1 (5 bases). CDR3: CSVGRVVNEQFF. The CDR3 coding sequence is TGCAGCGTTGGCAGGGTGGTCAATGAGCAGTTCTTC.